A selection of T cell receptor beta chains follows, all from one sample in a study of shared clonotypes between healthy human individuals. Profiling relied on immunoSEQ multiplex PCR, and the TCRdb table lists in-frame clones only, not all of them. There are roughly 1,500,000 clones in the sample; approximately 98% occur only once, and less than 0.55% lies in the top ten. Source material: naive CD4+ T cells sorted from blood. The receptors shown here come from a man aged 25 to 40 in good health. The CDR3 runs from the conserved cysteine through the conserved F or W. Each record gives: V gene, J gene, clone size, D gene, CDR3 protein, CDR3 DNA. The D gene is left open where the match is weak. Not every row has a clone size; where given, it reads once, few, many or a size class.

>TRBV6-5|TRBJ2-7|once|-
CASLDGASYEQYF
TGTGCCAGCCTTGACGGGGCATCCTACGAGCAGTACTTC
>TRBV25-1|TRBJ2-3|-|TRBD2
CASSALAGGSTDTQYF
TGTGCCAGCAGTGCACTAGCGGGAGGGAGTACAGATACGCAGTATTTT
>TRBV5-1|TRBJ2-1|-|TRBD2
CASSLIPGTSLNEQFF
TGCGCCAGCAGCTTGATCCCCGGGACTAGCCTCAATGAGCAGTTCTTC
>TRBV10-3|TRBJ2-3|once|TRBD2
CAISASGSTDTQYF
TGTGCCATCAGCGCTAGCGGCAGCACAGATACGCAGTATTTT
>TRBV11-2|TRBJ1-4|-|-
CASSLEGTQFNLFF
TGTGCCAGCAGCTTAGAGGGAACGCAGTTCAACCTGTTTTTT
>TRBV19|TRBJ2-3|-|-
CASSMQGMADTQYF
TGTGCCAGTAGTATGCAGGGGATGGCAGATACGCAGTATTTT
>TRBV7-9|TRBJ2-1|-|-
CASSLDLRLVSYNEQFF
TGTGCCAGCAGCTTAGACCTTAGACTAGTCTCCTACAATGAGCAGTTCTTC
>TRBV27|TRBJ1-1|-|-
CASSLQLGMNTEAFF
TGTGCCAGCAGTCTCCAATTGGGAATGAACACTGAAGCTTTCTTT
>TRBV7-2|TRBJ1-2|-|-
CASSLVNQGTSGYTF
TGTGCCAGCAGCTTAGTAAACCAGGGGACCAGTGGCTACACCTTC
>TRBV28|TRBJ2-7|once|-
CASSFMYEQYF
TGTGCCAGCAGTTTTATGTACGAGCAGTACTTC
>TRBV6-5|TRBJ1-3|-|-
CASSYSGGKFGNTIYF
TGTGCCAGCAGTTACTCAGGGGGGAAATTTGGAAACACCATATATTTT
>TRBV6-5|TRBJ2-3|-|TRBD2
CASSYRTSGRTDTQYF
TGTGCCAGCAGTTACCGGACTAGCGGGAGGACAGATACGCAGTATTTT
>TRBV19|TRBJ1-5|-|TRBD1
CASSGTGFNQPQHF
TGTGCCAGTAGTGGGACAGGCTTCAATCAGCCCCAGCATTTT
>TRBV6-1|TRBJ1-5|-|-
CASSETVGGNQPQHF
TGTGCCAGCAGTGAAACGGTTGGAGGCAATCAGCCCCAGCATTTT
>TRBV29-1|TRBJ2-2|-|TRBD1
CSVTGTVNTGELFF
TGCAGCGTAACCGGGACAGTGAACACCGGGGAGCTGTTTTTT
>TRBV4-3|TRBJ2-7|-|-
CASSQVFAAYEQYF
TGCGCCAGCAGCCAAGTATTTGCGGCCTACGAGCAGTACTTC
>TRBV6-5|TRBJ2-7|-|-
CASSSRQHEQYF
TGTGCCAGCAGTTCAAGACAGCACGAGCAGTACTTC
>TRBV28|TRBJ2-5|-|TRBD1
CASSLPGTGKEETQYF
TGTGCCAGCAGTTTACCGGGGACAGGGAAAGAAGAGACCCAGTACTTC
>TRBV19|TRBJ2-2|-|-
CASSKPGVRTGELFF
TGTGCCAGTAGCAAACCAGGGGTTCGCACCGGGGAGCTGTTTTTT
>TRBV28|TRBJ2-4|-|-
CASRGPGGAKNIQYF
TGTGCCAGCAGGGGACCAGGGGGGGCCAAAAACATTCAGTACTTC
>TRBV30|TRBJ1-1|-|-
CAWSGGQRFYTEAFF
TGTGCCTGGAGTGGAGGGCAAAGGTTTTACACTGAAGCTTTCTTT
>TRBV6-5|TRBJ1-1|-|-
CASSSTRGSTEAFF
TGTGCCAGCAGTTCGACCAGGGGAAGCACTGAAGCTTTCTTT
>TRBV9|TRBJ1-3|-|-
CASSVGAGVGNTIYF
TGTGCCAGCAGCGTAGGGGCAGGGGTAGGAAACACCATATATTTT
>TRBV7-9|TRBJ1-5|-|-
CASSSRGGDQPQHF
TGTGCCAGCAGCTCTAGGGGCGGCGATCAGCCCCAGCATTTT
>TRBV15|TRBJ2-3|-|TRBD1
CATSGFRQGGTDTQYF
TGTGCCACCAGCGGATTCCGACAGGGGGGCACAGATACGCAGTATTTT
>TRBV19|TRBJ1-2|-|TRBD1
CASRSGPGQTYGYTF
TGTGCCAGTAGATCAGGTCCGGGACAGACCTATGGCTACACCTTC
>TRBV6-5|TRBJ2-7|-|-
CASIETRAQGEQYF
TGTGCCAGCATCGAAACAAGGGCCCAAGGTGAGCAGTACTTC
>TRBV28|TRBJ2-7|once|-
CASSLYGQNEQYF
TGTGCCAGCAGTTTATACGGACAGAACGAGCAGTACTTC
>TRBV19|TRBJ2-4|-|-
CASSIERAPARGDIQYF
TGTGCCAGTAGTATAGAACGGGCCCCTGCTAGGGGGGACATTCAGTACTTC
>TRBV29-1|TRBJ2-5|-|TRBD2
CSILDETSGAQETQYF
TGCAGCATACTCGATGAGACTAGCGGGGCACAAGAGACCCAGTACTTC
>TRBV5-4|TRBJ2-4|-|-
CASSLNRDTNIQYF
TGTGCCAGCAGCCTAAACAGGGACACAAACATTCAGTACTTC
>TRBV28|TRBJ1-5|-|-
CASTASGLRPENQPQHF
TGTGCCAGCACCGCATCTGGGCTAAGGCCCGAGAATCAGCCCCAGCATTTT
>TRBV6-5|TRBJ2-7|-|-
CASSYTGTYEQYF
TGTGCCAGCAGTTACACGGGGACCTACGAGCAGTACTTC
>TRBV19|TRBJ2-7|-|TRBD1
CATQDPTRQGAYEQYF
TGTGCCACCCAAGACCCAACCCGCCAGGGGGCCTACGAGCAGTACTTC
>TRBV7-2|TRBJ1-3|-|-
CASSLRWQLSASGNTIYF
TGTGCCAGCAGCTTACGCTGGCAGTTAAGCGCCTCTGGAAACACCATATATTTT
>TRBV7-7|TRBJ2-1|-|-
CASSINAYNEQFF
TGTGCTAGCAGCATCAACGCTTACAATGAGCAGTTCTTC
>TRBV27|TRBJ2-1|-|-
CASSTPREINEQFF
TGTGCCAGCAGTACTCCTCGGGAAATTAATGAGCAGTTCTTC
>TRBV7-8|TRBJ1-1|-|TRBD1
CASSLKGARTEAFF
TGTGCCAGCAGCTTGAAGGGGGCCCGAACTGAAGCTTTCTTT
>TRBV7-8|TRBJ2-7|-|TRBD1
CASSVVRGPSYEQYF
TGTGCCAGCAGCGTAGTCAGGGGGCCGTCCTACGAGCAGTACTTC
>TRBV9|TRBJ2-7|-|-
CASSVGVLSYEQYF
TGTGCCAGCAGCGTAGGGGTACTCTCCTACGAGCAGTACTTC